The 5 T cell receptor beta chains below were found in one sample sequenced in a study of T-cell reconstitution after alpha-beta-depleted transplantation in children. Using unique molecular identifiers, the investigators prepared the TCRbeta library. One entry per CDR3 protein, called by TCRdb with MiXCR from the PCR reads. The data contain around 530,000 distinct CDR3 sequences, 32% of them singletons. The material sequenced was PBMCs from the stem cell graft donor, taken from the stem cell graft. The receptor set was obtained from a human donor who donated a stem cell graft to a child with aplastic anemia.

In the case of this clonotype: At one end the junction does not follow the germline gene, possibly because of a read error. The chain combines TRBV4-1 with TRBJ1-1; D gene unclear. Germline V gene data show CDR1 as MGHRA and CDR2 as YSYEKL. This CDR3 comprises 12 residues. CDR3 protein: CASSQGNTAAFF. As DNA, the CDR3 is TGCGCCAGCAGCCAAGGGAACACTGCAGCTTTCTTT.

The V call is TRBV30, the J call TRBJ1-1; a weak D match, TRBD1 (6 bases). Between the trimmed V and J ends, which lost 1 base and 5 bases, there was a span of 17 bases. Germline loops: CDR1 GTSNPN, CDR2 SVGIG (reference sequence). The CDR3 sequence is 15 residues long. CDR3 coding DNA: TGTGCCTGGAGTGAAATTAACAGGGACGGGACTGAAGCTTTCTTT. Encoded protein: CAWSEINRDGTEAFF.

This clonotype was seen a few times. This chain connects TRBV20-1 to TRBJ2-3; D unresolved. CDR3 length: 13 residues. Trimming left V 2 bases short and J 10 bases short, with 16 bases between. From germline, CDR1 is DFQATT and CDR2 SNEGSKA (reference sequence). The CDR3 sequence is CSARPRAIESQYF. The CDR3 bases are TGCAGTGCTAGACCCCGGGCCATAGAGTCGCAGTATTTT.

J is TRBJ1-3 and V is TRBV28; no clear D gene. The V gene's germline CDR1 is MDHEN and CDR2 SYDVKM. This CDR3 comprises 12 residues. V was pared by 5 bases and J by 4 bases, with 6 bases between. In nucleotides, the CDR3 is TGTGCCAGCAGTCGTAGGGGAAACACCATATATTTT. Translated: CASSRRGNTIYF.

The V and J genes are TRBV7-9 and TRBJ1-4; D is unresolved. CDR1 and CDR2 from the germline V gene are SEHNR and FQNEAQ (reference sequence). This CDR3 has 14 amino acids. V lost 5 bases and J 4 bases, leaving 11 bases between the germline ends. The CDR3, as DNA: TGTGCCAGCAGCCGACCGGGTGGTAATGAAAAACTGTTTTTT. Residues: CASSRPGGNEKLFF.